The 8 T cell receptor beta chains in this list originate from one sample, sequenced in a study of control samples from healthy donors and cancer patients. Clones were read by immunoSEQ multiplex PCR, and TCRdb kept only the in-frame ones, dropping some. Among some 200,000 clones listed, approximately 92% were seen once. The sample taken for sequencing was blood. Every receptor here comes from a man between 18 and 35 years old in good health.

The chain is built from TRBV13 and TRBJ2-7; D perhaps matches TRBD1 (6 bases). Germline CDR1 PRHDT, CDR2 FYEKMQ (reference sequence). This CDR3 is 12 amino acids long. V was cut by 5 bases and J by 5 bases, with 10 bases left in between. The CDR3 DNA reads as TGTGCCAGCAGCCAGGGGTCCAACGAGCAGTACTTC. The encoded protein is CASSQGSNEQYF.

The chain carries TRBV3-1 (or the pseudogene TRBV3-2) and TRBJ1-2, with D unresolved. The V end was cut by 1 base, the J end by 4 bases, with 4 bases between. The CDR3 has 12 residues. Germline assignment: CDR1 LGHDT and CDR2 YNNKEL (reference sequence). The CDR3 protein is CASSQGIYGYTF. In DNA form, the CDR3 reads TGTGCCAGCAGCCAAGGTATCTATGGCTACACCTTC.

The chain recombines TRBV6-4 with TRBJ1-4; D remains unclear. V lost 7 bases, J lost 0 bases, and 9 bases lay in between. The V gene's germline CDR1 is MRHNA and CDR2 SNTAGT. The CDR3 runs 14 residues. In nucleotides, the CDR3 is TGTGCCAGCACTCTTATGGCAACTAATGAAAAACTGTTTTTT. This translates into CASTLMATNEKLFF.

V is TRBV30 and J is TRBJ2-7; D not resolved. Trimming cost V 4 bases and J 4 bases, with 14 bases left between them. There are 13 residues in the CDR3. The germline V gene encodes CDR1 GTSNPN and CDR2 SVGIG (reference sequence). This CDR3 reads CAWTQDGKYEQYF. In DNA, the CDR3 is TGTGCCTGGACTCAGGACGGAAAATACGAGCAGTACTTC. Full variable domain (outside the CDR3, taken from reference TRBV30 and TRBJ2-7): SQTIHQWPATLVQPVGSPLSLECTVEGTSNPNLYWYRQAAGRGLQLLFYSVGIGQISSEVPQNLSASRPQDRQFILSSKKLLLSDSGFYLCAWTQDGKYEQYFGPGTRLTVT.

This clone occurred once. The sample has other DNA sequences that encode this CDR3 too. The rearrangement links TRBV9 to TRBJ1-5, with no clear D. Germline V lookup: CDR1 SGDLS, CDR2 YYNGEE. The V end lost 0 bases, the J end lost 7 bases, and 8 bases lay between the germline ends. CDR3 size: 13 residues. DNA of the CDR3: TGTGCCAGCAGCGTAGCGGGATCCCAGCCCCAGCATTTT. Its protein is CASSVAGSQPQHF.

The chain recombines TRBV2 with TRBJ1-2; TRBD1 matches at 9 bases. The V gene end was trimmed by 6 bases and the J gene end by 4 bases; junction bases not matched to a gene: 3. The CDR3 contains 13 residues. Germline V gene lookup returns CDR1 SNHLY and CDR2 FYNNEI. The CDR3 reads CASRGQGLYGYTF. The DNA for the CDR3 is TGTGCCAGCAGGGGACAGGGCCTCTATGGCTACACCTTC.

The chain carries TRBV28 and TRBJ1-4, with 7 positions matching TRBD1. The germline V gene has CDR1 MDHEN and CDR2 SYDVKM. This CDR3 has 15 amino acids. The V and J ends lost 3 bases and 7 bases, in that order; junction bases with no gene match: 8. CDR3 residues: CASSFSTGQAEKLFF. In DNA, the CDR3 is TGTGCCAGCAGTTTCTCGACAGGGCAGGCTGAAAAACTGTTTTTT.

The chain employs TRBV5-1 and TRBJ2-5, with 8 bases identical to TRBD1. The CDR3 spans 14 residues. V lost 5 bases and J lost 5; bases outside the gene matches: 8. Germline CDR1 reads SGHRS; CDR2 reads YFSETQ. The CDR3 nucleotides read TGCGCCAGCAGTAGGGACAGGATAGGCGAGACCCAGTACTTC. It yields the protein CASSRDRIGETQYF.